The rows below give T cell receptor beta chains drawn from one sample of a study of identical twins. Each CDR3 protein is one row after TCRdb ran MiXCR on the 5' RACE reads. The sample lists 500,000 to 600,000 distinct CDR3 sequences, less than 25% seen once, with under 0.95% in the top ten. The same sample was also studied in work on T cells expressing NK-cell markers.

The sequenced sample was CD4+ T cells sorted from blood. The source of these receptors is a woman younger than 35 in good health. Each CDR3 is given with its conserved first and last residue. D genes are given only for firm matches. Clone size is shown for a subset of rows, as once, few, many or a class of expanded clone.

>TRBV18|TRBJ2-7|NA|TRBD1
CASSPGQGDLGEQYF
TGTGCCAGCTCGCCCGGACAGGGAGATTTGGGCGAGCAGTACTTC
>TRBV4-2|TRBJ2-7|NA|TRBD1
CASSQGTVRDRAYEQYF
TGTGCCAGCAGCCAGGGCACCGTCCGAGACAGGGCCTACGAGCAGTACTTC
>TRBV19|TRBJ2-6|NA|TRBD1
CASTLGGTTLSGANVLTF
TGTGCCAGTACCCTAGGGGGCACAACCCTCTCTGGGGCCAACGTCCTGACTTTC
>TRBV5-4|TRBJ2-7|NA|TRBD2
CASSLSLAGTYEQYF
TGTGCCAGCAGCTTGTCGCTAGCGGGAACTTACGAGCAGTACTTC
>TRBV18|TRBJ2-1|few|TRBD2
CASSPAGVGNEQFF
TGTGCCAGCTCACCGGCGGGGGTAGGAAATGAGCAGTTCTTC
>TRBV7-2|TRBJ2-1|NA|TRBD1
CASSYLWGQGSYNEQFF
TGTGCCAGCAGCTACCTTTGGGGACAGGGGTCCTACAATGAGCAGTTCTTC
>TRBV20-1|TRBJ1-1|NA|NA
CSAREDTEAFF
TGCAGTGCTAGGGAGGACACTGAAGCTTTCTTT
>TRBV3-1|TRBJ2-1|NA|NA
CASSQAHGGNEQFF
TGTGCCAGCAGCCAAGCCCACGGCGGTAATGAGCAGTTCTTC
>TRBV12-5|TRBJ2-7|NA|NA
CVSGLTVYEQYF
TGTGTTAGTGGTTTGACTGTCTACGAGCAGTACTTC
>TRBV5-1|TRBJ1-2|few|TRBD1
CASGRPGQGAEYGYTF
TGCGCCAGCGGCAGACCAGGACAGGGGGCTGAATATGGCTACACCTTC
>TRBV14|TRBJ1-1|NA|NA
CASSQVWAGPRTEAFF
TGTGCCAGCAGCCAAGTTTGGGCGGGACCGAGAACTGAAGCTTTCTTT
>TRBV20-1|TRBJ2-5|many|NA
CSVPSLGETQYF
TGCAGTGTCCCATCTCTGGGAGAGACCCAGTACTTC
>TRBV7-3|TRBJ1-6|few|NA
CASSFKGESPLHF
TGTGCCAGCAGCTTTAAAGGGGAATCACCCCTCCACTTT